This TCR beta chain was recovered during a study of T cell repertoires in cytomegalovirus infection. The overall study: CMV infection and matching HLA type were both indicated by public TCR beta signatures.

Via MiXCR, TCRdb re-called the reads, giving one row per CDR3 protein. The data show about 150,000 distinct CDR3 sequences, with around 22% seen just once and roughly 9.8% held by the top ten. The CDR3 runs 17 residues. Trimming pared 3 bases from V and 4 bases from J, leaving 19 bases between. From germline, CDR1 is SEHNR and CDR2 FQNEAQ (reference sequence). The table lists this clonotype with many counts. This receptor was taken from a human donor in good health (CMV status not recorded). Some clones in this sample may be carry-over from other donors' samples. The material sequenced was PBMCs. The gene calls are TRBV7-9 and TRBJ1-5; the D is unclear. The CDR3 spells CASSFRSGQSRNQPQHF. The DNA for the CDR3 is TGTGCCAGCAGCTTCCGATCAGGTCAGAGCCGGAATCAGCCCCAGCATTTT.